The rows below give T cell receptor beta chains drawn from one sample of a study of T cells in severe cutaneous drug reactions. TCRdb reprocessed the multiplex PCR reads; each CDR3 protein has one entry and no DNA is given. The table lists 1,000 to 1,500 distinct CDR3 sequences. The sequencing input was cells from a skin blister. The origin of the receptors is a human donor with Stevens-Johnson syndrome, a severe cutaneous drug reaction. Each CDR3 is given with its conserved first and last residue. Expanded clones are given a class, and other clones once, few, many or no size at all.

clone size: -; V gene: TRBV10-3; J gene: TRBJ2-1; CDR3 protein: CAISEPDRVHNEQFF
clone size: large; V gene: TRBV10-3; J gene: TRBJ1-2; CDR3 protein: CAISAAGVNYGYTF
clone size: -; V gene: TRBV12-3/TRBV12-4; J gene: TRBJ2-6; CDR3 protein: CASSPGANVLTF
clone size: large; V gene: TRBV12-3/TRBV12-4; J gene: TRBJ2-7; CDR3 protein: CASSLAGPYGAYEQYF
clone size: medium-sized; V gene: TRBV15; J gene: TRBJ2-7; CDR3 protein: CATSRDLYEQYF
clone size: -; V gene: TRBV18; J gene: TRBJ2-1; CDR3 protein: CASSPPSGSYNEQFF
clone size: -; V gene: TRBV5-1; J gene: TRBJ2-2; CDR3 protein: CASSKRSTGELFF
clone size: medium-sized; V gene: TRBV29-1; J gene: TRBJ1-1; CDR3 protein: CPWLEANTEAFF
clone size: -; V gene: TRBV6-1; J gene: TRBJ2-2; CDR3 protein: CASSGQGDILTGELFF
clone size: large; V gene: TRBV7-9; J gene: TRBJ2-1; CDR3 protein: CASSSIDRVHEQFF
clone size: medium-sized; V gene: TRBV6-5; J gene: TRBJ2-7; CDR3 protein: CASSYPGSKYEQYF
clone size: large; V gene: TRBV14; J gene: TRBJ2-1; CDR3 protein: CASSPDRLTYNEQFF
clone size: -; V gene: TRBV10-2; J gene: TRBJ2-6; CDR3 protein: CASKPAGGPLSGANVLTF
clone size: large; V gene: TRBV29-1; J gene: TRBJ2-1; CDR3 protein: CSVSSGGGISNEQFF
clone size: -; V gene: TRBV9; J gene: TRBJ1-2; CDR3 protein: CASSVGPTGQAYGYTF
clone size: large; V gene: TRBV10-3; J gene: TRBJ2-1; CDR3 protein: CAISWDRRYEQFF
clone size: medium-sized; V gene: TRBV20-1; J gene: TRBJ1-3; CDR3 protein: CSARDPAGAGNTIYF
clone size: large; V gene: TRBV6-2/TRBV6-3; J gene: TRBJ1-5; CDR3 protein: CASNVGASNQPQHF
clone size: large; V gene: TRBV24-1; J gene: TRBJ1-2; CDR3 protein: CATSDFSDYGYTF
clone size: -; V gene: TRBV12-3/TRBV12-4; J gene: TRBJ1-1; CDR3 protein: CASSVALNTEAFF
clone size: medium-sized; V gene: TRBV7-9; J gene: TRBJ1-2; CDR3 protein: CASSRQVDGYTF
clone size: medium-sized; V gene: TRBV20-1; J gene: TRBJ2-5; CDR3 protein: CSARVYGTAYQETQFF
clone size: medium-sized; V gene: TRBV6-5; J gene: TRBJ2-5; CDR3 protein: CASSYSSGRRETQYF
clone size: large; V gene: TRBV5-6; J gene: TRBJ2-1; CDR3 protein: CASSWLGQFNEQFF
clone size: medium-sized; V gene: TRBV29-1; J gene: TRBJ2-3; CDR3 protein: CSVRPGVGTDTQYF
clone size: -; V gene: TRBV28; J gene: TRBJ2-1; CDR3 protein: CASRTEGVYNEQFF
clone size: -; V gene: TRBV11-2; J gene: TRBJ2-7; CDR3 protein: CASSLLTDATYEQYF
clone size: medium-sized; V gene: TRBV12-3/TRBV12-4; J gene: TRBJ2-1; CDR3 protein: CASSGGASGKDEQFF
clone size: medium-sized; V gene: TRBV30; J gene: TRBJ2-7; CDR3 protein: CAWSIESYEQYF
clone size: medium-sized; V gene: TRBV11-2; J gene: TRBJ2-1; CDR3 protein: CASSLDGGRVETQFF
clone size: -; V gene: TRBV6-1; J gene: TRBJ2-1; CDR3 protein: CASTRGQINEQFF
clone size: large; V gene: TRBV18; J gene: TRBJ2-2; CDR3 protein: CASSLESRNTGELFF
clone size: large; V gene: TRBV11-2; J gene: TRBJ2-7; CDR3 protein: CASSLTDGPYEQYF
clone size: -; V gene: TRBV28; J gene: TRBJ1-2; CDR3 protein: CASSPEGRGRVANYGYTF
clone size: large; V gene: TRBV29-1; J gene: TRBJ1-2; CDR3 protein: CSVRDNYGYTF
clone size: -; V gene: TRBV29-1; J gene: TRBJ2-1; CDR3 protein: CSTRTGGDEQFF
clone size: medium-sized; V gene: TRBV20-1; J gene: TRBJ2-3; CDR3 protein: CSARDRIRTTDTQYF
clone size: medium-sized; V gene: TRBV18; J gene: TRBJ1-4; CDR3 protein: CASSSMAGNDRGGNEKLFF
clone size: -; V gene: TRBV11-2; J gene: TRBJ2-5; CDR3 protein: CASSQGGFEETQYF
clone size: medium-sized; V gene: TRBV7-2; J gene: TRBJ2-5; CDR3 protein: CASRRGETQYF
clone size: medium-sized; V gene: TRBV14; J gene: TRBJ2-3; CDR3 protein: CASSRQVGTTQYF
clone size: -; V gene: TRBV2; J gene: TRBJ1-4; CDR3 protein: CASSTGRPTNEKLFF
clone size: medium-sized; V gene: TRBV4-1; J gene: TRBJ2-5; CDR3 protein: CASSQVARSETQYF
clone size: large; V gene: TRBV28; J gene: TRBJ1-6; CDR3 protein: CASTRQGLGNSPLHF
clone size: large; V gene: TRBV6-5; J gene: TRBJ2-1; CDR3 protein: CASSFAGVVGNEQFF
clone size: -; V gene: TRBV6-5; J gene: TRBJ2-1; CDR3 protein: CASSTSYNEQLF
clone size: -; V gene: TRBV11-2; J gene: TRBJ2-5; CDR3 protein: CASSSRGSGEETQYF
clone size: -; V gene: TRBV19; J gene: TRBJ2-6; CDR3 protein: CASSIVHSGANVLTF
clone size: -; V gene: TRBV28; J gene: TRBJ2-7; CDR3 protein: CASSSGTSGPYEQYF
clone size: large; V gene: TRBV6-2/TRBV6-3; J gene: TRBJ2-1; CDR3 protein: CASSQLTGSANEQFF
clone size: medium-sized; V gene: TRBV20-1; J gene: TRBJ2-5; CDR3 protein: CSARVYGTAYQETQYF